This is a list of T cell receptor beta chains from one sample in a study of molecular identifiers for immune sequencing clone quantification. A single record per CDR3 protein comes from TCRdb applying MiXCR to the PCR reads. The sample lists around 320,000 distinct CDR3 sequences, 24% occurring once. The sequenced sample consisted of naive CD8+ T cells from blood, with Jurkat cell RNA spiked in. Source of these receptors: a human donor in good health. Some libraries in this study had Jurkat cell RNA spiked in. The CDR3 runs from the conserved cysteine through the conserved F or W. A D gene is named only where the DNA matches it firmly. Part of the rows lack a size; the others show once, few, many or a class for expanded clones.

>few|TRBV7-6|TRBD2|TRBJ2-3
TGTGCCAGCAGCAATTCACTCCCGGGACTAGACACAGATACGCAGTATTTT
CASSNSLPGLDTDTQYF
>.|TRBV18|.|TRBJ2-7
TGTGCCAGCCCACCCGGGCCGAACCTCTACGAGCAGTACTTC
CASPPGPNLYEQYF
>.|TRBV29-1|.|TRBJ1-1
TGCAGCGTTGAGTATTGGGGGTCAGCTTTCTTT
CSVEYWGSAFF
>many|TRBV2|.|TRBJ2-6
TGTGCCAGCAGTGACGTCTTGACCAACGTCCTGACTTTC
CASSDVLTNVLTF
>.|TRBV6-5|TRBD1|TRBJ1-2
TGTGCCTGCAGTCCGGATCAGGGGGGCGGCTACACCTTC
CACSPDQGGGYTF
>.|TRBV4-3|.|TRBJ2-5
TGCGCCAGCAGCCAAGATAGGAGGGGGCGTGAGACCCAGTACTTC
CASSQDRRGRETQYF
>.|TRBV4-3|.|TRBJ1-1
TGCGCCAGCAGCCAAGACGGGACCATGAACACTGAAGCTTTCTTT
CASSQDGTMNTEAFF
>.|TRBV7-9|.|TRBJ2-3
TGTGCCAGCAGCTCCAGCGGCTTCACGAACGAGAATACGCAGTATTTT
CASSSSGFTNENTQYF
>few|TRBV7-8|.|TRBJ2-6
TGTGCCAGCAGCTTAGAGCCAGGGGTAGCTCCTGGGGCCAACGTCCTGACTTTC
CASSLEPGVAPGANVLTF
>many|TRBV13|TRBD2|TRBJ2-3
TGTGCCAGCAGCTTTACTAGCGGGGGAGAAGATACGCAGTATTTT
CASSFTSGGEDTQYF
>.|TRBV20-1|TRBD1|TRBJ1-2
TGCAGTGCTAGAGATTTGACAGGGTCCCTCTATGGCTACACCTTC
CSARDLTGSLYGYTF
>.|TRBV7-9|.|TRBJ1-2
TGTGCCAGCAGCTTAGCAGGGTACATTGACTATGGCTACACCTTC
CASSLAGYIDYGYTF
>few|TRBV19|.|TRBJ2-3
TGTGCCAGTAGTATCCTCCCTGGCTACACAGATACGCAGTATTTT
CASSILPGYTDTQYF
>.|TRBV30|TRBD1|TRBJ2-2
TGTGCCTGGAGACCGGGACAGGGACTCGCCGGGGAGCTGTTTTTT
CAWRPGQGLAGELFF
>.|TRBV19|.|TRBJ1-5
TGTGCCAGTAGTACACCGGGCCTTACTAATAGCAATCAGCCCCAGCATTTT
CASSTPGLTNSNQPQHF
>few|TRBV6-2/TRBV6-3|TRBD2|TRBJ2-3
TGTGCCAGCAGTTACTCGAGCCGGACTAGCGGGACTCTTACGCAGTATTTT
CASSYSSRTSGTLTQYF
>.|TRBV19|.|TRBJ2-2
TGTGCCAGTAGTATTGGGCGGCCGCCGAACACCGGGGAGCTGTTTTTT
CASSIGRPPNTGELFF
>few|TRBV2|.|TRBJ1-1
TGTGCCAGCCCTTTGTCGAACAGGGTCGACACTGAAGCTTTCTTT
CASPLSNRVDTEAFF
>.|TRBV4-3|.|TRBJ1-1
TGCGCCAGCAGCCAAGGAGGGAGGGCCCCTGAAGCTTTCTTT
CASSQGGRAPEAFF
>many|TRBV7-8|TRBD2|TRBJ2-1
TGTGCCAGCAGCTTCCCATGGAGCGGGGGGGCCCCCGCCTACAATGAGCAGTTCTTC
CASSFPWSGGAPAYNEQFF
>many|TRBV20-1|.|TRBJ2-4
TGCAGTGCTCCGGACCTTAACAACATTCAGTACTTC
CSAPDLNNIQYF
>few|TRBV20-1|TRBD1|TRBJ2-3
TGCAGTGCTAGAAAGGGACAGGGTACGGTTTTGGAGTTCACAGATACGCAGTATTTT
CSARKGQGTVLEFTDTQYF
>many|TRBV7-2|.|TRBJ1-3
TGTGCCAGCAGCTTAGCGCGGGGGAATGGAAACACCATATATTTT
CASSLARGNGNTIYF
>many|TRBV19|TRBD1|TRBJ1-1
TGTGCCAGTAGCCACCGGACAGGGGCCACTGAAGCTTTCTTT
CASSHRTGATEAFF
>.|TRBV27|.|TRBJ1-1
TGTGCCAGCAGTTTTACAGGGCGAACTGAAGCTTTCTTT
CASSFTGRTEAFF
>many|TRBV4-1|TRBD1|TRBJ1-5
TGCGCCAGCAGCCAGGCTGACAGGGGGCGGCAGCCCCAGCATTTT
CASSQADRGRQPQHF
>few|TRBV7-9|.|TRBJ1-1
TGTGCCAGCAGCTTAGCGCAAAGGGTTGAAGCTTTCTTT
CASSLAQRVEAFF
>.|TRBV20-1|.|TRBJ1-4
TGCAGTGCTAGAGATCGGGAGGGACTTAATGAAAAACTGTTTTTT
CSARDREGLNEKLFF